The clone carrying this T cell receptor beta chain was detected ten times or more. The target antigen is unknown. The data stem from a study of Graves' ophthalmopathy and Graves' hyperthyroidism. As for the study in general: The collection of peripheral blood took place at initial diagnosis, before any treatment.

RNA transcripts provided the template for amplifying TCR beta CDR3 regions. Second-round multiplex PCR came after first-round RT-PCR with HTBI primers. TCRdb re-derived calls from the multiplex PCR reads in MiXCR, one entry per CDR3 protein. The sample has about 220,000 distinct CDR3 sequences, under 25% seen once. As the starting material, more than 7.5 ml of fresh peripheral blood yielded the PBMCs. Findings of the study overall: Blood also carried most expanded thyroid clonotypes exceeding 0.001 frequency.

Looked up from germline, CDR1 is ENHRY and CDR2 is SYGVKD. The V segment lost 3 bases and the J segment 4 bases; nucleotides outside the gene matches: 6. This CDR3 is built from 15 residues. The genes are TRBV10-3 and TRBJ1-2, with TRBD1 matching over 9 bases. Input material: peripheral blood. This TCR was sampled from a woman aged 45-60 years with Graves' ophthalmopathy. The CDR3 here is CAISDRDRVTYGYTF. The CDR3 nucleotides read TGTGCCATCAGTGATCGGGACAGGGTAACCTATGGCTACACCTTC.